These 7 T cell receptor beta chains share one sample of origin, sequenced in a study of T cells in tuberculosis. Sequencing used immunoSEQ multiplex PCR; TCRdb keeps in-frame clones, though not all of them. The table lists approximately 40,000 clones, roughly 95% of them singletons. Time point specified: new active TB diagnosis, blood taken before or within 7 days of starting treatment. The sequences come from PBMCs, collected at tuberculosis diagnosis. These receptors were obtained from an adult with tuberculosis.

V usage is TRBV5-1 and J usage is TRBJ1-2; D gene unclear. Between the trimmed V and J ends, which lost 0 bases and 5 bases, there was a span of 11 bases. The CDR3 is 14 amino acids. Per the germline V gene, CDR1 is SGHRS and CDR2 is YFSETQ. CDR3 residues: CASSLAGSRYGYTF. In DNA, the CDR3 is TGCGCCAGCAGCTTGGCCGGGAGTCGGTATGGCTACACCTTC. Full variable domain (remainder filled in from reference TRBV5-1 and TRBJ1-2): KAGVTQTPRYLIKTRGQQVTLSCSPISGHRSVSWYQQTPGQGLQFLFEYFSETQRNKGNFPGRFSGRQFSNSRSEMNVSTLELGDSALYLCASSLAGSRYGYTFGSGTRLTVV.

The rearrangement uses TRBV7-9 and TRBJ1-5; a possible D gene is TRBD1 (6 bases). The CDR3 is 14 residues long. Germline values: CDR1 SEHNR, CDR2 FQNEAQ (reference sequence). V was pared by 7 bases and J by 4 bases, with 14 bases between. The DNA of the CDR3 is TGTGCCAGCACCAGAGGGGGGGGAAATCAGCCCCAGCATTTT. It codes for CASTRGGGNQPQHF. Drawing the rest from reference TRBV7-9 and TRBJ1-5, the complete variable domain is DTGVSQNPRHKITKRGQNVTFRCDPISEHNRLYWYRQTLGQGPEFLTYFQNEAQLEKSRLLSDRFSAERPKGSFSTLEIQRTEQGDSAMYLCASTRGGGNQPQHFGDGTRLSIL.

The V and J genes are TRBV4-1 and TRBJ1-1; 9 bases line up with TRBD1. Germline lookup yields CDR1 MGHRA and CDR2 YSYEKL. The CDR3 runs to 14 residues. Trimming took 8 bases from V and 0 from J; bases not matched to a gene: 4. CDR3 sequence (DNA): TGCGCCAGCGCACAGGGGGCGGTGAACACTGAAGCTTTCTTT. It codes for CASAQGAVNTEAFF.

The chain has TRBV5-1 and TRBJ2-3; the D is unclear. The germline gives CDR1 SGHRS, CDR2 YFSETQ. This CDR3 is 13 amino acids long. Trimming pared 0 bases from V and 6 bases from J, leaving 8 bases between. The CDR3 is CASSLGPADTQYF. The CDR3, as DNA: TGCGCCAGCAGCTTGGGTCCCGCGGATACGCAGTATTTT. Variable domain in full (rest from reference TRBV5-1 and TRBJ2-3): KAGVTQTPRYLIKTRGQQVTLSCSPISGHRSVSWYQQTPGQGLQFLFEYFSETQRNKGNFPGRFSGRQFSNSRSEMNVSTLELGDSALYLCASSLGPADTQYFGPGTRLTVL.

The chain couples TRBV5-1 to TRBJ2-4; TRBD2 might be the D (6 bases). This CDR3 comprises 15 residues. The V and J ends lost 0 bases and 5 bases respectively, with 12 bases between them. CDR1 is SGHRS, CDR2 YFSETQ, per germline. For the CDR3, the DNA is TGCGCCAGCAGCTTGGAAGGCAGGGAGGAAAACATTCAGTACTTC. Amino acid sequence: CASSLEGREENIQYF.

This chain uses TRBV18 with TRBJ1-5; a weak D match, TRBD1 (5 bases). Germline CDR1 KGHSH, CDR2 LQKENI. With 5 bases removed from V and 5 bases from J, the gap between germline ends came to 16 bases. The CDR3 extends over 15 amino acids. The CDR3 region is CASSVAQARDQPQHF. CDR3 nucleotides: TGTGCCAGCTCAGTGGCACAGGCCCGCGATCAGCCCCAGCATTTT. The whole variable domain, remainder taken from reference TRBV18 and TRBJ1-5, is NAGVMQNPRHLVRRRGQEARLRCSPMKGHSHVYWYRQLPEEGLKFMVYLQKENIIDESGMPKERFSAEFPKEGPSILRIQQVVRGDSAAYFCASSVAQARDQPQHFGDGTRLSIL.

The chain carries TRBV28 and TRBJ1-3; 7 nucleotides line up with TRBD1. Germline CDR1 and CDR2: MDHEN and SYDVKM. The V and J ends lost 5 bases and 1 base, in that order; junction bases with no gene match: 5. This CDR3 is built from 15 residues. This CDR3 reads CASSPSTGSGNTIYF. The CDR3 nucleotides are TGTGCCAGCAGTCCTTCGACAGGGTCTGGAAACACCATATATTTT. The full variable domain, in which reference TRBV28 and TRBJ1-3 provide the parts outside the CDR3, is DVKVTQSSRYLVKRTGEKVFLECVQDMDHENMFWYRQDPGLGLRLIYFSYDVKMKEKGDIPEGYSVSREKKERFSLILESASTNQTSMYLCASSPSTGSGNTIYFGEGSWLTVV.